Sequencing of this TCR beta chain was carried out in a study of CD8+CD57+ T cells in acquired aplastic anemia. On the study more broadly: Mean DNA quantity obtained from sorted CD4+ and CD8+ cells was around 3.2 ug. CD4+ cell libraries from healthy donors averaged about 10.8 million reads.

Ten or more counts support this clonotype. Antigen specificity is unknown. Profiles of TCR beta VDJ and CDR3 were generated from a genomic DNA template. TCRdb used MiXCR to reprocess the reads, holding one entry per CDR3 protein. This table has roughly 130,000 distinct CDR3 sequences, around 48% appearing once. Study-wide findings and caveats: Both patients and controls carried the same twenty-nine CD8+ CDR3 sequences.

Germline V gives CDR1 SGDLS, CDR2 YYNGEE. This CDR3 spans 14 amino acids. Germline trimming cut 4 bases from V and 0 bases from J; bases unmatched to any gene: 1. The source material was sorted CD4+, CD8+, or CD8+CD57+ T cells (not recorded which) from PBMCs. The chain carries TRBV9 and TRBJ1-1; the match to TRBD1 covers 9 bases. The receptor's source is a human donor in good health, serving as a control. The CDR3 here is CASSRDRVNTEAFF. The CDR3, as DNA: TGTGCCAGCAGCCGGGACAGGGTGAACACTGAAGCTTTCTTT.